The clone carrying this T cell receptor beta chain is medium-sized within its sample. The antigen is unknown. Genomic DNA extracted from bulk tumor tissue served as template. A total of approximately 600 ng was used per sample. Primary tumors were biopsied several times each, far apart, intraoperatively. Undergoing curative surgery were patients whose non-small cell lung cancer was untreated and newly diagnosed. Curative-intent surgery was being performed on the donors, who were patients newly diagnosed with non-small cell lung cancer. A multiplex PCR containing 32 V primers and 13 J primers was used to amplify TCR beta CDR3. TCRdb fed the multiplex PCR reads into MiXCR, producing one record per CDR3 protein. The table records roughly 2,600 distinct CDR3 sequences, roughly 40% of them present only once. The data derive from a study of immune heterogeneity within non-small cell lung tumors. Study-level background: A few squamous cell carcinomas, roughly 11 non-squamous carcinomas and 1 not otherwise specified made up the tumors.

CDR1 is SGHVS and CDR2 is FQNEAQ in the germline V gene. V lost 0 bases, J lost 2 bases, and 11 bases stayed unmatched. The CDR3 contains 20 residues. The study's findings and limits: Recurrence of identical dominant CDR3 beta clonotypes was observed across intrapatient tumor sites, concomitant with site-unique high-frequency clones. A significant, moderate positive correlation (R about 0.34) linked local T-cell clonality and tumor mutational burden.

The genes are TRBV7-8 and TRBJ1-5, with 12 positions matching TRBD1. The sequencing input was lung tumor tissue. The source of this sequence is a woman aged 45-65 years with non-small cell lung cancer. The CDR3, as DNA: TGTGCCAGCAGCTTAGCCATGGGACAGGGGGCTTATGGCGGCAATCAGCCCCAGCATTTT. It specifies CASSLAMGQGAYGGNQPQHF.